The clone carrying this T cell receptor beta chain was detected only a few times. Its antigen remains unknown. The sample is drawn from a study of cytomegalovirus exposure and HLA in healthy donors. General study results and limits: Associated with HLA alleles at 0.05 false discovery rate in a later analysis were 17,000 or so TCR beta sequences. Reportedly, a later analysis found an Asian-associated ancestry cluster had fewer N-insertions than the roughly 700-donor mean.

V was shortened by 5 bases and J by 8 bases, with 12 bases between the two germline ends. There are 13 residues in the CDR3. Germline assignment: CDR1 SGHVS and CDR2 FQNEAQ. It was with 60 Vbeta and 13 Jbeta primers that the PCR ran. Assay used: immunoSEQ multiplex PCR; TCRdb lists only in-frame clones, some missing. The table lists around 150,000 clones, approximately 80% of them singletons. The donors (healthy individuals) were bone marrow donors. The specimen was PBMCs. The chain uses TRBV7-8 and TRBJ1-4; D not resolved. The sequence was obtained from a man under 40 in good health and CMV-seronegative. CDR3 bases: TGTGCCAGCAGCGACGGACTGTCGGAAAAACTGTTTTTT. Protein sequence: CASSDGLSEKLFF.